This TCR beta chain emerged from a study of graft-versus-host responses after intestinal transplantation (dated by TCRdb to the early 2020s). The study in broad terms: Multivisceral, liver-intestinal, or isolated intestinal transplants were received by the recipients. After intestinal transplantation, graft-versus-host and host-versus-graft alloreactive T cell clones in the graft, circulation and bone marrow were tracked using bulk TCR-beta CDR3 sequencing. Of the 20 to 30 intestinal transplant recipients enrolled in the cohort, one of whom was a retransplant, 3 patients without pretransplant specimens were excluded. Every recipient was given anti-thymocyte globulin induction, followed by approximately three years of maintenance tacrolimus and steroids. Instead of going to the commercial service, samples from a few later patients were sequenced in-house on an Illumina MiSeq and processed with MiXCR. To identify alloreactive clones, pre-transplant mixed lymphocyte reaction products were sequenced and compared with unstimulated pre-transplant donor and recipient T cells. Donor T cell macrochimerism was defined as a peak of at least 4% donor T cells among recipient peripheral blood mononuclear cells. Results and caveats for the whole study, not just this receptor: High GvH to HvG T cell clonal ratios were observed in the allografts of patients with donor T cell macrochimerism. The relatively low number and heterogeneity of intestinal transplant patients limited the conclusions. Peak levels of circulating GvH clones were associated with declines in HvG clones early after transplant. GvH clones turned up in recipient bone marrow, with some appearing earlier in ileal mucosa or blood, a pattern consistent with an intestinal mucosal origin.

To note about this clone: Its recognized antigen is unknown. Within one base of it there is no much larger clone, and no base qualities were kept.

Taken with the paper, the label for time point translates to: cells obtained before transplantation from donor or recipient. CD3+CD4+ and CD3+CD8+ populations were FACS-sorted from unstimulated pre-transplant donor and recipient cells taken from spleen or lymph nodes. The library was generated by the immunoSEQ multiplex PCR assay. For most patients, genomic DNA was isolated using the Qiagen DNeasy Blood and Tissue Kit and was shipped frozen to Adaptive Biotechnologies for TCR sequencing. High-throughput TCR-beta CDR3 sequencing of genomic DNA from most patients was performed by Adaptive Biotechnologies. Per the source publication's procedure: TCR sequencing data were retrieved from Adaptive's ImmunoSEQ software for roughly 20 patients, whereas three other patients were processed with MiXCR and VDJtools. To correct CD4 versus CD8 sorting errors, sequences present in both subsets at a frequency ratio below 5:1 were removed. Because the origin of CDR3 nucleotide sequences shared between donor and recipient could not be assigned, those sequences were removed. To be classed as alloreactive, a clone needed at least 2-fold expansion over unstimulated cells and a minimum CFSE-low frequency of 0.002% (template counts) or 0.001% (read counts). Clones detected in sequenced pre-transplant spleen, lymph node, or MLR CFSE-low populations of the donor or recipient were defined as mappable. Cumulative frequency of alloreactive clones was calculated as a percentage of all sequences weighted by copy number. In TCRdb, the immuneACCESS table is reduced to in-frame sequences with V and J assigned. These tables do not hold every clone; where another copy was compared, an unresolved V gene accounts for under half, and the others remain unexplained. That table furnishes V, J and clone size, whereas the DNA furnished D and trimming. Counted in this sample were roughly 92,000 clones; 90% of them appeared once. The ten largest clones represent roughly 0.099% of the sample.

The CDR3 goes from the cysteine to the phenylalanine over 17 residues. Left in the record is the CDR3 DNA by itself, 51 bases read in frame from the first base. Trimming takes 3 bases off V and 6 bases off J; junction bases not matched to a gene: 10. The germline V gene yields MGHRA for CDR1 and YSYEKL for CDR2. Sequencing was performed on unstimulated CD4+ T cells sorted from spleen or lymph node cells, taken before intestinal transplant. The source of this sequence is a human donor who received an intestinal transplant. The chain uses TRBV4-1 and TRBJ2-3; TRBD2 matches 12 bases in the middle. The CDR3 loop reads CASSQPGLAGPQDTQYF. The nucleotide sequence is given as TGCGCCAGCAGCCAGCCCGGACTAGCGGGGCCCCAGGATACGCAGTATTTT.